The TCR beta chain described here comes from a study of T cells in Graves' hyperthyroidism and ophthalmopathy. Study-wide results and caveats: A 13 V-J signature model discriminated ophthalmopathy versus stable hyperthyroidism.

Amplification yielded TCR beta CDR3 regions, with RNA transcripts as the source. First-round RT-PCR with HTBI primers amplified the TCR CDR3 region. TCRdb independently ran MiXCR on the multiplex PCR reads; one entry per CDR3 protein. The repertoire consists of hundreds of thousands of distinct CDR3 sequences, with about two fifths occurring once and the leading ten covering roughly 8.3%. This clonotype was counted a few times. Its antigen is unidentified. V was pared by 5 bases and J by 0 bases, with 11 bases between. CDR3 length: 14 residues. The germline CDR1 and CDR2 sequences are SGHKS and YYEKEE (reference sequence).

This TCR was recovered from a man aged 18 to 29 with Graves' hyperthyroidism. Sequenced: blood. The genes are TRBV5-5 and TRBJ1-2; D is unclear. The CDR3 nucleotides read TGTGCCAGCAGGGCTCCGGGAGCTAACTATGGCTACACCTTC. As protein: CASRAPGANYGYTF.